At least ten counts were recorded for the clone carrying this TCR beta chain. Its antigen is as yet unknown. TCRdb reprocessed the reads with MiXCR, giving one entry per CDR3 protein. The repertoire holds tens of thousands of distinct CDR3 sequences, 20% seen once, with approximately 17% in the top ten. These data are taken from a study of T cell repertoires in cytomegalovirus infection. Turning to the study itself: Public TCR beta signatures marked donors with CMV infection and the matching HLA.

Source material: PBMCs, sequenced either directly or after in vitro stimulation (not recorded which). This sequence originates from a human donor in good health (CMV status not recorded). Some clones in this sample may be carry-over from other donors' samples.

The CDR3 DNA reads as TGTGCCAGCAGCTACCGTTCTCCGGGACTAGCGGGAGGGTTAGAGACCCAGTACTTC. Translated: CASSYRSPGLAGGLETQYF. This chain joins TRBV7-2 and TRBJ2-5, with 16 bases aligning to TRBD2. V was clipped by 4 bases and J by 4 bases; unmatched bases: 12. The CDR3 is 19 residues long. Germline V gene lookup returns CDR1 SGHTA and CDR2 FQGNSA.